A selection of T cell receptor beta chains follows, all from one sample in a study of T cells after yellow fever vaccination. TCRdb itself ran the 5' RACE reads through MiXCR, one entry per CDR3 protein. The top ten clones hold roughly a quarter of a sample with a few hundred thousand distinct CDR3 sequences, less than 4.5% of them seen once. Sequenced here: PBMCs, sampled on the day of the yellow fever booster vaccination. The source is a man aged 18 to 35 who received the YFV17D yellow fever vaccine. The CDR3 runs from the conserved cysteine through the conserved F or W. The D gene is left open where the match is weak. Only some rows state a clone size, as once, few, many or a class for expanded clones.

j_call,d_call,v_call,clone_size,cdr3_nt,cdr3_aa
TRBJ1-1,-,TRBV7-2,many,TGTGCCAGCAGCTTAGATATGTACACTGAAGCTTTCTTT,CASSLDMYTEAFF
TRBJ1-5,-,TRBV10-1,few,TGCGCCAGCAGGGACCGGGGAATCAATCAGCCCCAGCATTTT,CASRDRGINQPQHF
TRBJ2-3,TRBD2,TRBV2,many,TGTGCCAGCAGTTGGCGGACTAGAACAGATACGCAGTATTTT,CASSWRTRTDTQYF
TRBJ2-5,-,TRBV7-2,many,TGTGCCAGCAGCGCCCAAGCTGTGGAGACCCAGTACTTC,CASSAQAVETQYF
TRBJ1-6,-,TRBV4-2,many,TGTGCCAGCAGCCAAGAGGGACCTTATAATTCACCCCTCCACTTT,CASSQEGPYNSPLHF
TRBJ2-2,-,TRBV7-2,many,TGTGCCAGCAGCGTAAATTCGTACACCGGGGAGCTGTTTTTT,CASSVNSYTGELFF
TRBJ2-7,-,TRBV5-1,many,TGCGCCAGCACCCGAACCGGACAGCCCTACGAGCAGTACTTC,CASTRTGQPYEQYF
TRBJ2-5,-,TRBV20-1,many,TGCAGTGCTAGTGGGAACACCCAAGAGACCCAGTACTTC,CSASGNTQETQYF
TRBJ2-5,TRBD2,TRBV12-3/TRBV12-4,many,TGTGCCAGCAGTCTTCGGGGGGGGCGTGAGACCCAGTACTTC,CASSLRGGRETQYF
TRBJ1-6,-,TRBV12-3/TRBV12-4,many,TGTGCCAGCAAAAAGTGGGGGTCGGTGGTCGTTAATTCACCCCTCCACTTT,CASKKWGSVVVNSPLHF
TRBJ2-3,TRBD2,TRBV11-2,many,TGTGCCAGCAGCTTAGTAAGCGGGGGGGCTGTCACAGATACGCAGTATTTT,CASSLVSGGAVTDTQYF
TRBJ2-1,-,TRBV7-3,-,TGTGCCAGCAGCTCGACAGAGAACAATGAGCAGTTCTTC,CASSSTENNEQFF
TRBJ2-6,-,TRBV7-3,few,TGTGCCAGCAGCTTAATACCGGCAGGGCGACTCTCTGGGGCCAACGTCCTGACTTTC,CASSLIPAGRLSGANVLTF
TRBJ1-2,-,TRBV24-1,-,TGTGCCACCAGTGACGGTACAGGCTATGGCTACACCTTC,CATSDGTGYGYTF
TRBJ2-5,-,TRBV7-9,many,TGTGCCAGCAGCTTAACCGGGGCAGTCATGACCCAGTACTTC,CASSLTGAVMTQYF
TRBJ2-1,-,TRBV19,-,TGTGCCAGTAGTGGAAGCGAGCAGTTCTTC,CASSGSEQFF
TRBJ1-6,-,TRBV5-1,-,TGCGCCAGCAGGTCCGCCGGGACATCGAATTCACCCCTCCACTTT,CASRSAGTSNSPLHF
TRBJ2-1,TRBD1,TRBV7-2,-,TGTGCCAGCAGCTTATCAGGGGGAAAGTTCTTC,CASSLSGGKFF
TRBJ2-3,-,TRBV7-3,many,TGTGCCAGCAGCTTAACGGGGCAGGGTGCAGATACGCAGTATTTT,CASSLTGQGADTQYF
TRBJ2-1,TRBD1,TRBV5-4,-,TGTGCCAGCAGCTTTAGGGGACAGCCCTCCTACAATGAGCAGTTCTTC,CASSFRGQPSYNEQFF
TRBJ1-1,-,TRBV3-1,many,TGTGCCAGCAGCCGGAGGGCTGAAGCTTTCTTT,CASSRRAEAFF
TRBJ2-7,TRBD1,TRBV6-5,many,TGTGCCAGCAGGTCGAGACAGGGGATATGGGAGCAGTACTTC,CASRSRQGIWEQYF
TRBJ2-3,TRBD1,TRBV7-2,-,TGTGCCAGCAGCTTTGACCCCGGGACAGGCACAGATACGCAGTATTTT,CASSFDPGTGTDTQYF
TRBJ2-5,TRBD2,TRBV10-3,few,TGTGCCATCAGACTAGCGGCTCAAGAGACCCAGTACTTC,CAIRLAAQETQYF
TRBJ2-3,-,TRBV29-1,few,TGCAGCGTTGAAGATCTCTCTGGGGGGCAGGGAAGCACAGATACGCAGTATTTT,CSVEDLSGGQGSTDTQYF
TRBJ2-7,-,TRBV5-4,many,TGTGCCAGCAGCTTCCGGGCAGGAAACGAGCAGTACTTC,CASSFRAGNEQYF
TRBJ2-5,-,TRBV20-1,-,TGCAGTGCTATAACCGAGCCGCGGGAGACCCAGTACTTC,CSAITEPRETQYF
TRBJ2-4,TRBD1,TRBV20-1,-,TGCAGTGCTCCCCCGACCGACAGGGGAGCCAAAAACATTCAGTACTTC,CSAPPTDRGAKNIQYF
TRBJ2-1,-,TRBV6-5,many,TGTGCCAGCAAGATGGACGGTTACAATGAGCAGTTCTTC,CASKMDGYNEQFF
TRBJ2-3,TRBD2,TRBV20-1,-,TGCAGTGCGGCACCCGGACTAGCGGGGGGGTTCGGTCCGTATTTT,CSAAPGLAGGFGPYF
TRBJ1-2,-,TRBV20-1,few,TGCAGTGCTAGAGATTCCCAGGTGATTGACTACACCTTC,CSARDSQVIDYTF
TRBJ2-5,TRBD2,TRBV7-8,many,TGTGCCAGCAGCTTAGGGTCAGCGGGGAGGGAGACCCAGTACTTC,CASSLGSAGRETQYF
TRBJ1-1,-,TRBV20-1,-,TGCAGTGCCAGGTCCGGGAGCGCTGCTTTCTTT,CSARSGSAAFF
TRBJ1-2,-,TRBV6-6,few,TGTGCCAGCAGTTACGTCTGGGGCAACTATGGCTACACCTTC,CASSYVWGNYGYTF
TRBJ2-2,-,TRBV15,-,TGTGCCACCAGCATCGGCAGGGGGGAGACCGGGGAGCTGTTTTTT,CATSIGRGETGELFF
TRBJ1-1,-,TRBV10-2,many,TGCGCCAGCAGTAACGAGGGTAACACTGAAGCTTTCTTT,CASSNEGNTEAFF
TRBJ2-1,TRBD2,TRBV7-9,many,TGTGCCAGCAGCTTAGCCCCGGGGGGGCCCTACAATGAGCAGTTCTTC,CASSLAPGGPYNEQFF
TRBJ2-1,TRBD2,TRBV7-9,-,TGTGCCAGCAGCTGGAGCGGGGGTAGAGGCAATGAGCAGTTCTTC,CASSWSGGRGNEQFF
TRBJ2-7,TRBD1,TRBV2,few,TGTGCCAGCAGCCCAGGACAGGGTACCTACGAGCAGTACTTC,CASSPGQGTYEQYF
TRBJ1-3,TRBD1,TRBV6-2/TRBV6-3,-,TGTGCCAGCAGTCAACGACAGGGGAGCTCTGGAAACACCATATATTTT,CASSQRQGSSGNTIYF
TRBJ2-2,-,TRBV7-9,many,TGTGCCAGCAGCTTATTACCCAGGCGGGGCACCGGGGAGCTGTTTTTT,CASSLLPRRGTGELFF
TRBJ2-1,TRBD2,TRBV14,-,TGTGCCAGCAGTCTTACTAGCGGCTATGAGCAGTTCTTC,CASSLTSGYEQFF
TRBJ1-5,-,TRBV20-1,many,TGCAGTGCTAGATCGGGGGCTGGCAATCAGCCCCAGCATTTT,CSARSGAGNQPQHF
TRBJ1-1,TRBD1,TRBV5-1,many,TGCGCCAGCTACCGGGACAGGGCCAAGGAAGCTTTCTTT,CASYRDRAKEAFF
TRBJ1-1,TRBD1,TRBV19,-,TGTGCCAGTGGATCGGACAGGGCCACTGAAGCTTTCTTT,CASGSDRATEAFF
TRBJ2-1,TRBD1,TRBV2,many,TGTGCCAGCGTAACAGGGGGTCCCCTCAATGAGCAGTTCTTC,CASVTGGPLNEQFF
TRBJ2-1,TRBD1,TRBV6-5,many,TGTGCCAGCAGTTACTCCGGGACAGATTACAATGAGCAGTTCTTC,CASSYSGTDYNEQFF
TRBJ1-5,-,TRBV7-2,-,TGTGCCAGCAGCTCCCCCCGGCAGCCCCAGCATTTT,CASSSPRQPQHF
TRBJ1-5,-,TRBV19,-,TGTGCCAGTAGTGGAAAACATAGCAATCAGCCCCAGCATTTT,CASSGKHSNQPQHF